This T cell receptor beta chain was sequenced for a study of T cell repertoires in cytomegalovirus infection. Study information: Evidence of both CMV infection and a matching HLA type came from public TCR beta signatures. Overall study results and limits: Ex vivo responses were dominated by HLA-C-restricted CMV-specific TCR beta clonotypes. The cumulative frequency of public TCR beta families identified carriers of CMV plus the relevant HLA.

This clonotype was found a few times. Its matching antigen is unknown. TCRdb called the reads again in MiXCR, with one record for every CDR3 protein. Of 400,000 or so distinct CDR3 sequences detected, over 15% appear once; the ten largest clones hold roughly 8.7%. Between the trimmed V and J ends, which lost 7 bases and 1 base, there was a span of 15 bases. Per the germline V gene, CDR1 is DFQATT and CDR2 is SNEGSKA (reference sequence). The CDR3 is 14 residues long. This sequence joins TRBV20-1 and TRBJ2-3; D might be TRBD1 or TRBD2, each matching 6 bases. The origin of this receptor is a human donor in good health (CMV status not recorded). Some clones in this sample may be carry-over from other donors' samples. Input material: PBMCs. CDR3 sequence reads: CSGRGFTGTDTQYF. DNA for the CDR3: TGCAGTGGGAGGGGGTTCACAGGCACAGATACGCAGTATTTT.